This is a list of T cell receptor beta chains from one sample in a study of cytomegalovirus exposure and HLA in healthy donors. Repertoires were generated with immunoSEQ multiplex PCR, while TCRdb's copy carries only in-frame clones and drops some. The sample holds fewer than 150,000 clones, 77% seen once. Sequencing used PBMCs. The origin of the receptors is a woman between 45 and 65 years old in good health and CMV-seronegative. Each CDR3 is given without its conserved first and last residue.

v_call	j_call	cdr3_aa
TRBV7-7	TRBJ1-1	ASSVSVSTEAF
TRBV4-3	TRBJ1-6	ASSWQGRDSPLH
TRBV7-7	TRBJ2-5	ASSRDRQETQY
TRBV28	TRBJ1-5	ASSFQGAGQPQH
TRBV10-2	TRBJ2-2	ASENGNANTGELF
TRBV4-2	TRBJ2-5	ASSQVADGLETQY
TRBV4-1	TRBJ1-1	ASRQGGIMNTEAF
TRBV7-2	TRBJ1-5	ASSRDSRSNQPQH
TRBV9	TRBJ2-7	ASSVAAGKLYEQY
TRBV9	TRBJ2-1	ASRSDGGNEQF
TRBV5-1	TRBJ2-1	ASSAGTPEQF
TRBV7-2	TRBJ2-7	ASSFPLGREQY
TRBV9	TRBJ1-4	ASSKQATNEKLF
TRBV2	TRBJ2-2	ASSEQGADTGELF